A single sample gave rise to the 29 T cell receptor beta chains below, sequenced in a study of metastatic and nonmetastatic thyroid tumors. Among the patients, none had received any treatment before thyroid surgery. TCRdb redid the clone calls on the PCR reads using MiXCR. The repertoire holds tens of thousands of clones, with over 25% as singletons. The sample consisted of tumor tissue. All receptors derive from a female donor with papillary thyroid cancer or a benign thyroid nodule (not recorded which). Some clones in this sample may be carry-over from other donors' samples.

This clone occurred a few times. At one end, the junction sequence differs from germline, possibly due to a read error. The gene calls are TRBV15 and TRBJ2-1; TRBD1 might be the D (5 bases). The germline gives CDR1 LNHNV, CDR2 YYDKDF (reference sequence). CDR3 length: 16 residues. The CDR3 reads CASSRDLGWGPDEQFF. The DNA for the CDR3 is TGTGCCTCCAGCAGAGATCTCGGGTGGGGCCCGGATGAGCAGTTCTTC.

Turning to this clone: Being one base from a much bigger clone, this may be a read error. The J gene is TRBJ1-1, the V gene TRBV4-3; tentative D call: TRBD1 (6 bases). The CDR3 has 15 amino acids. CDR1 and CDR2 from the germline V gene are LGHNA and YSLEER. The V gene lost 1 base and the J gene lost 6 bases, with 15 bases spanning the gap. As DNA, the CDR3 is TGCGCCAGCAGCCAAGGGGGGCAGTGGGGCTCTGAAGCTTTCTTT. It is translated as CASSQGGQWGSEAFF.

This clone is labeled as medium-sized. The J gene is TRBJ2-1, the V gene TRBV20-1, with 8 bases identical to TRBD1. The length of the CDR3 is 15 residues. Per germline, CDR1 DFQATT and CDR2 SNEGSKA (reference sequence). V was clipped by 6 bases and J by 7 bases; unmatched bases: 14. The CDR3 region is CSALPLGGQENEQFF. The CDR3 DNA reads TGCAGTGCCCTACCCTTGGGGGGACAGGAAAATGAGCAGTTCTTC.

This clone came up many times. A much larger clone is a single base away; this may be a read error. The genes are TRBV6-1 and TRBJ1-6, with 8 bases matching TRBD1. The CDR3 extends over 15 amino acids. The V and J ends lost 11 bases and 14 bases, in that order; junction bases with no gene match: 20. Germline CDR1 is MNHNS and CDR2 is SASEGT. The CDR3 DNA sequence: TGTGCCGGCACCCTGGACAGGGCGAGGGAAGGGGCCCTCCACTTT. This encodes CAGTLDRAREGALHF.

Sample share makes this clone medium-sized. The J gene is TRBJ2-7, the V gene TRBV20-1, with D maybe TRBD1 (5 bases). Germline V gene data show CDR1 as DFQATT and CDR2 as SNEGSKA (reference sequence). V lost 3 bases, J lost 0 bases, and 12 bases lay in between. This CDR3 has 14 residues. The CDR3 DNA sequence: TGCAGTGCTAGTTTCCCAGACAGCTCCTACGAGCAGTACTTC. Protein sequence: CSASFPDSSYEQYF.

The chain carries TRBV9 and TRBJ2-5; 9 bases line up with TRBD2. The CDR3 has 15 amino acids. The V and J ends lost 0 bases and 5 bases, in that order; junction bases with no gene match: 5. CDR1 is SGDLS, CDR2 YYNGEE, per germline. The DNA of the CDR3 is TGTGCCAGCAGCGTAGATAGCGGGAGAGGGGAGACCCAGTACTTC. Translating it yields CASSVDSGRGETQYF.

Ten or more counts support this clone. Other DNA sequences from this sample encode an identical CDR3 as well. This chain joins TRBV6-5 and TRBJ2-5; D not resolved. V gave up 0 bases and J gave up 2 bases, with 4 bases separating them. The CDR3 extends over 13 amino acids. Germline V gene data show CDR1 as MNHEY and CDR2 as SVGAGI. The CDR3 DNA follows: TGTGCCAGCAGTTACTCGCGACAAGAGACCCAGTACTTC. Its translation: CASSYSRQETQYF.

At least ten counts were recorded for this clone. The genes are TRBV18 and TRBJ1-5; 7 bases agree with TRBD1. With 4 bases clipped from V and 8 bases from J, the junction kept 5 bases outside the gene matches. The CDR3 consists of 13 residues. Germline loops: CDR1 KGHSH, CDR2 LQKENI. CDR3 sequence reads: CASSRDRAEPQHF. The CDR3 DNA reads as TGTGCCAGCTCACGCGACAGGGCCGAGCCCCAGCATTTT.

This clone has a handful of counts. The CDR3 DNA sequence: TGTGCCAGCAGCTTAACGTATAGGACTAGCGGTGCGGGCACCTACAATGAGCAGTTCTTC. Translation: CASSLTYRTSGAGTYNEQFF. The chain couples TRBV11-1 to TRBJ2-1, with TRBD2 matching over 10 bases. The CDR3 sequence is 20 residues long. Per germline, CDR1 SGHAT and CDR2 FQDESV (reference sequence). V lost 2 bases to trimming and J lost 2 bases; unmatched junction nucleotides: 15.

This clone was counted at least ten times. The V gene is TRBV11-2, the J gene TRBJ2-5, with D perhaps TRBD2 (6 bases). The germline CDR1 and CDR2 sequences are SGHAT and FQNNGV. Trimming stripped 5 bases from V and 4 bases from J, with 11 bases between. The CDR3 covers 13 residues. This CDR3 is CASSQGLSETQYF. The CDR3 DNA reads TGTGCCAGCAGCCAGGGACTGTCAGAGACCCAGTACTTC.

The chain recombines TRBV2 with TRBJ1-1, with D tentatively TRBD1 (5 bases). The germline V gene encodes CDR1 SNHLY and CDR2 FYNNEI. This CDR3 has 14 amino acids. Trimming cost V 6 bases and J 0 bases, with 11 bases left between them. The CDR3: CASRKTELNTEAFF. The CDR3 nucleotides are TGTGCCAGCAGGAAGACAGAACTGAACACTGAAGCTTTCTTT.

This clone was detected a few times. The chain couples TRBV20-1 to TRBJ1-1; D not resolved. This CDR3 comprises 14 residues. Germline loops: CDR1 DFQATT, CDR2 SNEGSKA (reference sequence). V lost 6 bases and J lost 5, with 19 bases in between. The CDR3 is CSARRTGVATEAFF. As DNA, the CDR3 is TGCAGTGCGAGACGAACCGGGGTAGCAACTGAAGCTTTCTTT.

CDR3 region: CASKSGTGETGELFF. The CDR3 nucleotides read TGTGCCAGCAAGTCCGGGACAGGGGAAACCGGGGAGCTGTTTTTT. The gene calls are TRBV7-2 and TRBJ2-2, with 10 bases matching TRBD1. Germline V CDR1 and CDR2: SGHTA, FQGNSA. The CDR3 covers 15 residues. The junction had 7 bases not matched to a gene; V was cut back by 7 bases and J by 5 bases. The complete variable domain, with remaining parts taken from reference TRBV7-2 and TRBJ2-2, reads GAGVSQSPSNKVTEKGKDVELRCDPISGHTALYWYRQSLGQGLEFLIYFQGNSAPDKSGLPSDRFSAERTGGSVSTLTIQRTQQEDSAVYLCASKSGTGETGELFFGEGSRLTVL.

This clone was detected ten times or more. This chain joins TRBV19 and TRBJ2-7; 10 positions match TRBD1. Unmatched junction bases numbered 8, after V lost 5 bases and J lost 1 base. The V gene's germline CDR1 is LNHDA and CDR2 SQIVND (reference sequence). The CDR3 totals 16 residues. The CDR3 reads CASSHTPDRGSYEQYF. CDR3 sequence (DNA): TGTGCCAGTAGTCATACGCCGGACAGGGGGTCCTACGAGCAGTACTTC. Full variable domain (remainder filled in from reference TRBV19 and TRBJ2-7): DGGITQSPKYLFRKEGQNVTLSCEQNLNHDAMYWYRQDPGQGLRLIYYSQIVNDFQKGDIAEGYSVSREKKESFPLTVTSAQKNPTAFYLCASSHTPDRGSYEQYFGPGTRLTVT.

A word on this clone: The CDR3 does not end in the conserved phenylalanine or tryptophan, so this is likely a read error. The chain couples TRBV9 to TRBJ1-1; D is possibly TRBD1 (6 bases). This CDR3 contains 15 residues. V shed 0 bases and J shed 3 bases, with 12 bases lying between them. CDR1 SGDLS and CDR2 YYNGEE come from the germline V gene. The CDR3 nucleotides read TGTGCCAGCAGCGTAGGCCAGGGGTTCGACACTGAAGCTTTCCTT. This encodes CASSVGQGFDTEAFL.

This clone was recorded many times. This chain uses TRBV9 with TRBJ2-7, with 10 bases that match TRBD2. The CDR3 runs 15 residues. Germline trimming cut 3 bases from V and 5 bases from J; bases unmatched to any gene: 8. CDR1 is SGDLS and CDR2 is YYNGEE in the germline V gene. The CDR3 nucleotides read TGTGCCAGCAGCGCCGGGACTAGCGATTTTGACGAGCAGTACTTC. It yields the protein CASSAGTSDFDEQYF.

The table lists this clone with many counts. The rearrangement joins TRBV4-1 to TRBJ2-3; 10 nucleotides agree with TRBD1. CDR1 is MGHRA, CDR2 YSYEKL, per germline. V lost 1 base, J lost 2 bases, and 3 bases stayed unmatched. The CDR3 spans 16 residues. Written as DNA, the CDR3 is TGCGCCAGCAGCCAAGTCGGGACAGGGGTCACAGATACGCAGTATTTT. Encoded protein: CASSQVGTGVTDTQYF.

By proportion, this clone is medium-sized. The chain uses TRBV30 and TRBJ1-2; D unresolved. Germline CDR1 is GTSNPN and CDR2 is SVGIG (reference sequence). Trimming cost V 5 bases and J 4 bases, with 11 bases left between them. This CDR3 comprises 12 residues. The CDR3 DNA reads TGTGCCTGGGCCCCAGGCGGCTATGGCTACACCTTC. It yields the protein CAWAPGGYGYTF.

Many counts were recorded for this clone. The chain employs TRBV19 and TRBJ2-3; 8 bases are shared with TRBD2. In germline, CDR1 is LNHDA, CDR2 SQIVND (reference sequence). With V trimmed by 7 bases and J by 8 bases, 17 bases remained unmatched. The CDR3 is made up of 16 amino acids. The DNA of the CDR3 is TGTGCCAGTACCCCCGGAAGAGTAGCGGGGAGGGGTACGCAGTATTTT. Residues: CASTPGRVAGRGTQYF.

This sequence joins TRBV2 and TRBJ2-3, with D possibly TRBD2 on 6 matching bases. Germline CDR1 reads SNHLY; CDR2 reads FYNNEI. This CDR3 comprises 14 residues. V shed 10 bases and J shed 4 bases, with 18 bases lying between them. CDR3 coding DNA: TGTGCCATCAGACCAGCGGGTATGTCAGATACGCAGTATTTT. Residues: CAIRPAGMSDTQYF.

By sample share, this clone is medium-sized (0.01 to 0.1%). The chain has TRBV4-1 and TRBJ1-3; a weak D match, TRBD1 (6 bases). The CDR3 extends over 15 amino acids. V was cut by 1 base and J by 5 bases, with 12 bases left in between. Germline V gene sequence: CDR1 MGHRA, CDR2 YSYEKL. The CDR3 DNA sequence: TGCGCCAGCAGCCAAGCCCAACAGGGCAGAAACACCATATATTTT. It is translated as CASSQAQQGRNTIYF.

CDR3 sequence reads: CASSQEVLRQAYGYTF. The CDR3 nucleotides are TGCGCCAGCAGCCAAGAGGTGCTTAGGCAGGCCTATGGCTACACCTTC. The rearrangement links TRBV4-3 to TRBJ1-2; D not resolved. The CDR3 is made up of 16 amino acids. Germline V CDR1 and CDR2: LGHNA, YSLEER. Trimming left V 0 bases short and J 4 bases short, with 15 bases between.

On this clone itself: Other DNA sequences from this sample encode an identical CDR3 as well. The rearrangement links TRBV7-6 to TRBJ1-3; 8 bases are a match to TRBD1. The germline V gene encodes CDR1 SGHVS and CDR2 FNYEAQ. V shed 5 bases and J 3 bases; nucleotides not matched to a gene: 6. The CDR3 is 15 residues long. The CDR3 protein is CASSPGTGYGNTIYF. CDR3 DNA sequence: TGTGCCAGCAGCCCTGGGACAGGTTATGGAAACACCATATATTTT.

Worth noting for this clone: Within the sample, other DNA sequences also encode this same CDR3. CDR3 sequence reads: CSAPPPGGGTYEQYF. The CDR3, as DNA: TGCAGTGCACCACCTCCCGGGGGGGGCACCTACGAGCAGTACTTC. This chain joins TRBV20-1 and TRBJ2-7; 8 nucleotides match TRBD2. The CDR3 spans 15 residues. The V gene end was trimmed by 6 bases and the J gene end by 2 bases; junction bases not matched to a gene: 12. Germline-derived CDR1 and CDR2 are DFQATT and SNEGSKA (reference sequence).

In its sample, this clone was seen many times. V is TRBV7-6 and J is TRBJ1-2, with D hard to call. Trimming shortened V by 5 bases and J by 7 bases, and 14 bases separated the two germline ends. CDR1 SGHVS and CDR2 FNYEAQ come from the germline V gene. CDR3 size: 13 residues. CDR3 DNA: TGTGCCAGCAGCCCTGGCTCGGACGGTGGCTACACCTTC. Translation: CASSPGSDGGYTF.

This clone was picked up a small number of times. The chain is built from TRBV6-1 and TRBJ1-2, with a tentative D call TRBD1 (6 bases). Per germline, CDR1 MNHNS and CDR2 SASEGT. This CDR3 comprises 14 residues. Trimming stripped 5 bases from V and 4 bases from J, with 14 bases between. Here the CDR3 DNA reads TGTGCCAGCAGTCTTGCAGGGGCCGTCTATGGCTACACCTTC. Its protein is CASSLAGAVYGYTF.

As for this clone: Germline and junction disagree at one end, which may indicate a read error. The chain combines TRBV5-1 with TRBJ2-3; TRBD2 might be the D (6 bases). The CDR3 has 17 amino acids. Germline values: CDR1 SGHRS, CDR2 YFSETQ. DNA of the CDR3: TGCTCCAGCAGCTTGGAGGGCCGGTCAAGCAGCACAGATACGCATTATTTT. This translates into CSSSLEGRSSSTDTHYF.

A remark on this clone: Relative to the germline gene, one junction end is altered; a read error may explain this. CDR3 bases: TGTGCCAGCAGTTACTCGATGTGGGGGGCCGATGAAAAACTGTTTTTT. This sequence encodes CASSYSMWGADEKLFF. This rearrangement joins TRBV6-4 to TRBJ1-4, with D possibly matching TRBD1 (6 bases). Germline assignment: CDR1 MRHNA and CDR2 SNTAGT. The CDR3 loop spans 16 amino acids.

This rearrangement joins TRBV6-7 to TRBJ2-2; the D gene is possibly TRBD1 (5 bases). TRBV6-7 is assigned to the ORF class and has an uncertain function. This CDR3 is built from 17 residues. V shed 0 bases and J shed 3 bases, with 14 bases lying between them. This CDR3 is CASSYSFWQGYTGELFF. The CDR3 DNA follows: TGTGCCAGCAGTTACTCGTTTTGGCAGGGTTACACCGGGGAGCTGTTTTTT.